The T cell receptor (beta chain) described here comes from a study of control samples from healthy donors and cancer patients. The CDR3 has 14 amino acids. The germline V gene encodes CDR1 LNHDA and CDR2 SQIVND (reference sequence). Between the trimmed V and J ends, which lost 6 bases and 5 bases, there was a span of 16 bases. Produced via immunoSEQ multiplex PCR; TCRdb's table is partial and in-frame only. The sample consists of 150,000 or so clones, about 86% of them appearing once. Sequenced material: blood. V usage is TRBV19 and J usage is TRBJ1-1; D unresolved. The origin of this receptor is a man aged 18 to 29 in good health. The DNA of the CDR3 is TGTGCCAGTAGCCGAGGGTCTTTGGGGACTGAAGCTTTCTTT. This gives the protein CASSRGSLGTEAFF.